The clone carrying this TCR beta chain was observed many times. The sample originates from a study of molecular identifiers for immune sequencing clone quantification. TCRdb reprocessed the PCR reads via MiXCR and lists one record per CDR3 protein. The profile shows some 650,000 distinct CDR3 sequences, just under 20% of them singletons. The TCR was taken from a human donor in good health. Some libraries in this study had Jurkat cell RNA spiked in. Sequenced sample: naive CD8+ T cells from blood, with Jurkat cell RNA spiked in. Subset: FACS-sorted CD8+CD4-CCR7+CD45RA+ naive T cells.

Here the CDR3 DNA reads TGCAGTGCTAGAGATAAACGAGTGAACACTGAAGCTTTCTTT. Translated, it gives CSARDKRVNTEAFF. V and J are TRBV20-1 and TRBJ1-1; D gene unclear. Germline V CDR1 and CDR2: DFQATT, SNEGSKA (reference sequence). The CDR3 is 14 residues long. V was shortened by 0 bases and J by 0 bases, with 8 bases between the two germline ends.